This TCR beta chain originates from a study of shared clonotypes between healthy human individuals. V shed 4 bases and J shed 2 bases, with 13 bases lying between them. The CDR3 is 15 residues long. CDR1 and CDR2 from the germline V gene are SGHDN and FVKESK. TCRdb's copy holds only in-frame clones and misses some; the assay was immunoSEQ multiplex PCR. This table holds about 580,000 clones, roughly 98% found once. Naive CD8 cells comprised CD45RO-negative, CCR7-positively selected cells, excluding terminally differentiated effector memory CD45RA+ cells. The sample consisted of naive CD8+ T cells sorted from blood. This sequence was found in a man aged 25-40 years in good health. The J gene is TRBJ2-3, the V gene TRBV14, with a weak D call TRBD2 (6 bases). The CDR3 sequence is CASSLRGGDTDTQYF. The CDR3 DNA reads TGTGCCAGCAGCCTCCGGGGCGGGGACACAGATACGCAGTATTTT.